This T cell receptor (beta chain) came from a study of T cells in Graves' hyperthyroidism and ophthalmopathy. Broader study findings: Blood held most thyroid clonotypes expanded above 0.001 frequency.

Absence of ophthalmopathy progression within 18 months defined stable Graves' hyperthyroidism. The source of the PBMCs was over 8.5 ml of fresh peripheral blood. This CDR3 comprises 13 residues. V lost 0 bases and J lost 8, with 10 bases in between. The germline V gene has CDR1 LNHDA and CDR2 SQIVND (reference sequence). This clonotype was observed a few times. Its target is not known. RNA transcripts provided the source from which TCR beta CDR3 regions were amplified. Primed by the HTBI set, a first-round RT-PCR was run on the TCR CDR3. TCRdb analysed the multiplex PCR reads with MiXCR anew, one entry per CDR3 protein. The sample has about 350,000 distinct CDR3 sequences; more than 11% are singletons.

Material for sequencing was blood. The V gene is TRBV19, the J gene TRBJ1-2; no reliable D call. The receptor's source is a woman in her 30s with Graves' hyperthyroidism. The CDR3 DNA sequence: TGTGCCAGTAGTATAGATCAGAGCTACGGCTACACCTTC. This gives the protein CASSIDQSYGYTF.